What follows are 6 T cell receptor beta chains derived from one specimen sequenced in a study of T cell clonotyping in hematopoietic cell transplantation. Sequencing was performed with immunoSEQ multiplex PCR; in TCRdb, only in-frame clones are kept and a portion is missing. The data show some 13,000 clones, approximately 88% seen once. Time point indicated: recipient sample about 28 days before transplant, after cytoreduction. The input for sequencing was peripheral blood mononuclear cells, taken before stem cell transplant. Receptors were obtained from a man aged 60-69 years with acute myeloid leukemia. Some clones in this sample may be carry-over from other donors' samples.

The chain links TRBV7-2 to TRBJ1-1; the D is unclear. The V and J ends lost 2 bases and 14 bases respectively, with 24 bases between them. Germline-derived CDR1 and CDR2 are SGHTA and FQGNSA. The CDR3 sequence is 15 residues long. This CDR3 reads CASSLTGGQAGGSFF. In DNA, the CDR3 is TGTGCCAGCAGCTTAACGGGCGGGCAGGCTGGTGGCTCATTCTTT. Supplemented by reference TRBV7-2 and TRBJ1-1, the full variable domain reads GAGVSQSPSNKVTEKGKDVELRCDPISGHTALYWYRQSLGQGLEFLIYFQGNSAPDKSGLPSDRFSAERTGGSVSTLTIQRTQQEDSAVYLCASSLTGGQAGGSFFGQGTRLTVV.

The chain carries TRBV29-1 and TRBJ1-1; D is ambiguous. Per the germline V gene, CDR1 is SQVTM and CDR2 is ANQGSEA. CDR3 size: 13 residues. The V end was cut by 3 bases, the J end by 4 bases, with 12 bases between. The CDR3 sequence: CSVDRELGTEAFF. The DNA for the CDR3 is TGCAGCGTTGATAGGGAATTGGGCACTGAAGCTTTCTTT.

This clone was seen just once. The chain recombines TRBV6-5 with TRBJ2-7; TRBD1 agrees at 7 bases. J gave up 2 bases and V 4 bases, and 8 bases lay outside the gene matches. The CDR3 loop spans 15 amino acids. Germline assignment: CDR1 MNHEY and CDR2 SVGAGI. CDR3 amino acids: CASSSTGFGTYEQYF. The DNA of the CDR3 is TGTGCCAGCAGTTCGACAGGGTTTGGAACCTACGAGCAGTACTTC.

The count of this clone is one. The V gene is TRBV25-1, the J gene TRBJ1-2; perhaps TRBD1 as D (5 bases). Trimming shortened V by 3 bases and J by 4 bases, and 18 bases separated the two germline ends. The CDR3 runs to 16 residues. The germline CDR1 and CDR2 sequences are MGHDK and SYGVNS. The DNA for the CDR3 is TGTGCCAGCAGTGAGCTGGGGGGAAATCAGGGCTATGGCTACACCTTC. This gives the protein CASSELGGNQGYGYTF.

This clone was observed once. The V gene is TRBV6-5, the J gene TRBJ1-2; D remains unclear. Trimming left V 8 bases short and J 4 bases short, with 14 bases between. Germline loops: CDR1 MNHEY, CDR2 SVGAGI. This CDR3 contains 13 residues. CDR3 sequence: CASGSQQIYGYTF. DNA for the CDR3: TGTGCCAGCGGATCACAGCAAATCTATGGCTACACCTTC.

The chain has TRBV30 and TRBJ1-2; 9 bases fit TRBD1. Trimming took 3 bases from V and 0 from J; bases not matched to a gene: 5. The CDR3 spans 15 residues. Germline-derived CDR1 and CDR2 are GTSNPN and SVGIG (reference sequence). The CDR3 here is CAWSRDRATNYGYTF. The CDR3, as DNA: TGTGCCTGGAGCCGGGACAGGGCAACTAACTATGGCTACACCTTC. Combining the CDR3 with reference TRBV30 and TRBJ1-2 gives the whole variable domain SQTIHQWPATLVQPVGSPLSLECTVEGTSNPNLYWYRQAAGRGLQLLFYSVGIGQISSEVPQNLSASRPQDRQFILSSKKLLLSDSGFYLCAWSRDRATNYGYTFGSGTRLTVV.